Sequencing of this TCR beta chain was carried out in a study of blood T cell repertoires in COVID-19. V shed 1 base, J shed 1 base, and the junction held 4 bases outside the gene matches. The CDR3 runs 16 residues. CDR1 is SGHVS and CDR2 is FQNEAQ in the germline V gene. TCRdb's copy holds only in-frame clones and misses some; the assay was immunoSEQ multiplex PCR. The data show tens of thousands of clones, less than 85% seen once. This sequence was found in a woman aged 80 or older with acute or convalescent COVID-19. The sequenced sample consisted of peripheral blood. The chain combines TRBV7-8 with TRBJ2-3, with 8 bases lining up with TRBD2. CDR3 protein: CASSLGSSGRTDTQYF. CDR3 nucleotide sequence: TGTGCCAGCAGCTTAGGGTCTAGCGGGCGCACAGATACGCAGTATTTT.